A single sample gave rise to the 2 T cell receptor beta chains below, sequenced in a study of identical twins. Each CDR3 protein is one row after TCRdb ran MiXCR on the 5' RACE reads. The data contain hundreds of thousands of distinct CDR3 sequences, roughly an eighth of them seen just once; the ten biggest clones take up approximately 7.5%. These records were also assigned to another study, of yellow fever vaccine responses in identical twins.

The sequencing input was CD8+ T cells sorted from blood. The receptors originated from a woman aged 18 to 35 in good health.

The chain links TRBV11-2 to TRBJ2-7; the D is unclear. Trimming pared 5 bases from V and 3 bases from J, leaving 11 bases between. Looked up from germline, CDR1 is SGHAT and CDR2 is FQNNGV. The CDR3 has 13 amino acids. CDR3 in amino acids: CASSPTNYYEQYV. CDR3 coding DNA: TGTGCCAGCAGCCCCACTAATTACTACGAGCAGTACGTC.

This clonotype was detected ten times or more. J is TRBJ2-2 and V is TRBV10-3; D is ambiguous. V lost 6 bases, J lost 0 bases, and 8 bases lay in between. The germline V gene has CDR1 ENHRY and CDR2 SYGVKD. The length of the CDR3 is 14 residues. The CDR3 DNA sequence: TGTGCCATCAGCGGCACACCGAACACCGGGGAGCTGTTTTTT. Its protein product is CAISGTPNTGELFF.